This record looks at one TCR beta chain sequence and its context. Its antigen remains unidentified. Base qualities are not recorded, but no much larger clone differs from it by a single base. Separate from the approximately 700-subject first cohort, the validation cohort of 95 to 150 subjects was the group to which the donors belonged. This sample stems from a study of cytomegalovirus exposure and HLA in healthy donors (dated by TCRdb to about 2017). General notes on the study: According to a later analysis, the 120 or so validation repertoires were produced on the same platform as the 666 repertoires of the first cohort. The aim of the study was to test whether cataloging public T cell receptors could identify signatures of past pathogen exposure. Besides the first cohort of roughly 700 subjects, a separate validation cohort made up of 120 different subjects was used. To predict cytomegalovirus infection status, the study combined high-throughput TCR immunosequencing, statistical association of individual TCRs with disease status, and machine learning. What the study reported, not specific to this receptor: It was suggested by the authors that the approach could potentially be generalized to other disease states and immunological phenotypes. Most TCR sequences were observed very rarely across donors, whereas some public TCRs were present in many individuals. In a later analysis, TCRs clustered in the first cohort were found to also tend to co-occur in the 130 or so validation repertoires, with 90% to 95% of cluster scores above 0. In vitro tests confirmed that a few of the cytomegalovirus-associated TCR beta chains recognize cytomegalovirus antigens. The study listed 164 TCR beta chains as associated with cytomegalovirus. The classifier was reported to diagnose cytomegalovirus status with high specificity and sensitivity in both the original cohort and the validation cohort. All 120 or so repertoires were used to score co-occurrence in the validation cohort in a later analysis, because that analysis had no HLA typing for the cohort.

Library preparation employed the immunoSEQ multiplex PCR assay. The authors' pipeline ran thus. A statistical classification framework was built for diagnosing cytomegalovirus status from the catalog of TCR beta chain sequences. This is the immuneACCESS table as TCRdb keeps it, with only in-frame sequences that have V and J called. A part of the clones is gone; compared with another copy, unresolved V genes explain less than half, and the rest is unexplained. Clone size and V and J calls were adopted from that table, with D and trimming inferred from the DNA. For this sample the table gives some 170,000 clones, of which 86% were detected only once. The biggest ten clones account for around 6% of the sample. The CDR3 starts with the cysteine, ends with the phenylalanine, and has 17 residues. Left in the record is the CDR3 DNA by itself, 51 bases read in frame from the first base. Trimming costs V 0 bases and J 0 bases, and their ends lie 10 bases apart. From a lookup of the germline V gene, CDR1 and CDR2 are SGDLS and YYNGEE.

The chain is assembled from TRBV9 and TRBJ2-6; the D gene lacks a confident call. Sequencing was done on a sample of PBMCs. This sequence originates from a woman aged 30 to 39 in good health and CMV-seronegative. The CDR3 here reads CASSVEKRSSGANVLTF. The nucleotide sequence is given as TGTGCCAGCAGCGTAGAGAAACGGAGCTCTGGGGCCAACGTCCTGACTTTC.